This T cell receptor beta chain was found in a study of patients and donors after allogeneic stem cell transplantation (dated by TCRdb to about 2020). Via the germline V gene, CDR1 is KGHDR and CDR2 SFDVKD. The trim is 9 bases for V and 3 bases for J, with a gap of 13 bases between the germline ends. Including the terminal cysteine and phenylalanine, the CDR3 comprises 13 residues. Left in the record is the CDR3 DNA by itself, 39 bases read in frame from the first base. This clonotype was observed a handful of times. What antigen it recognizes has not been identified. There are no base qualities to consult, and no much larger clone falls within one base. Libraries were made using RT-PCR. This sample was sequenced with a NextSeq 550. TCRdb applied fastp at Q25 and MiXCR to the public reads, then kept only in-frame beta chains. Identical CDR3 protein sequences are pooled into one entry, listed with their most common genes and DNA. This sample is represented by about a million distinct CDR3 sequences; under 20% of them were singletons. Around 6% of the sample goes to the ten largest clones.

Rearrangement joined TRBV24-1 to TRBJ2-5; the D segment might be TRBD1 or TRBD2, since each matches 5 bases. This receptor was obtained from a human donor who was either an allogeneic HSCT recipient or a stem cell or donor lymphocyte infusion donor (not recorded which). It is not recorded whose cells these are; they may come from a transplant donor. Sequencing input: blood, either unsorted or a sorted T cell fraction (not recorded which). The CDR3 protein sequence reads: CATQEGFEETQYF. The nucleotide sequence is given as TGTGCCACCCAAGAGGGGTTTGAAGAGACCCAGTACTTC.